The text below deals with one TCR beta chain. Its target is not known. This record comes from a study of cytomegalovirus exposure and HLA in healthy donors. Findings of the study overall: Reportedly, a later analysis found an Asian-associated ancestry cluster had fewer N-insertions than the roughly 630-donor mean. No immune exposure information besides CMV serostatus was available. Cytomegalovirus association was assigned to more than 150 TCR beta chains.

The CDR3 has 14 residues. The germline V gene has CDR1 MDHEN and CDR2 SYDVKM. V dropped 5 bases and J dropped 1 base, with 6 bases sitting between them. Researchers ran the PCR with 60 Vbeta and 13 Jbeta primers. Here immunoSEQ multiplex PCR was the method, and the copy in TCRdb shows in-frame clones only, minus some. The sample has roughly 180,000 clones, around three quarters seen once. Among the donors, all were healthy bone marrow donors. V gene TRBV28 combines with J gene TRBJ2-6; D not resolved. Sequencing input: PBMCs. The sequence was obtained from a woman younger than 45 in good health and CMV-seropositive. The CDR3 nucleotides read TGTGCCAGCAGTACAACATCTGGGGCCAACGTCCTGACTTTC. It specifies CASSTTSGANVLTF.